This TCR beta chain appears in the sequencing data of a study of glioma-infiltrating T cells after dendritic cell vaccination (dated by TCRdb to the mid-2010s). General notes on the study: A cohort of about 15 glioblastoma patients from Phase I and II dendritic cell vaccination trials was included, of whom 9 were newly diagnosed and 6 had recurrent disease. Survival after dendritic cell vaccination was correlated with TCR sequencing metrics, including TIL content and tumor-blood repertoire overlap. Between about 2002 and 2013, the patients were given dendritic cell vaccination pulsed with autologous tumor lysate. Deep sequencing of TCR beta CDR3 regions was used to quantify tumor-infiltrating lymphocyte content and compare tumor and blood repertoires in dendritic cell-vaccinated glioblastoma patients. Each patient got three intradermal injections of the dendritic cell vaccine, spaced at biweekly intervals, in the arm below the axilla. To make the vaccine, monocyte-derived dendritic cells were cultured for less than nine days with IL-4 and GM-CSF and then pulsed overnight with autologous tumor lysate.

General findings and caveats noted by the study authors: Higher estimated pretreatment TIL content predicted longer time to progression and overall survival after dendritic cell vaccination. No direct relationship between TCR clonality and survival was found, suggesting a diverse polyclonal response may matter. The response model built on TCR overlap across three groups was characterized as speculative, with prospective validation still needed. The cohort was small and heterogeneous, and full blood and tumor sets were available for few patients, with initial-recurrent tumor pairs available for even fewer patients.

The immunoSEQ assay amplified TCRB CDR3 regions from approximately 2 micrograms of genomic DNA, or from all available DNA when less than that amount was available. The multiplex PCR relied on 60 forward primers for TCR V beta segments and 13 reverse primers for J beta segments. To estimate reads per starting template, synthetic control templates were spiked into each sample at limiting dilution. Sequencing produced 87 bp reads on the Illumina HiSeq System. In the authors' own workflow: To remove PCR and sequencing errors, closely related sequences were merged with a nearest neighbor algorithm. TCR overlap was measured as the percentage of unique tumor TCR beta sequences that were also present in the peripheral blood of the same patient. TCRdb took over this immuneACCESS table, retaining in-frame rearrangements with V and J assigned. Such tables are incomplete; in checked studies, under half of the missing clones stem from an unresolved V gene, and the remainder is unexplained. D and trimming were read from the DNA, whereas the V and J calls and clone size are those reported in that table. The sample yields tens of thousands of clones; approximately 81% were counted once. Around 3% of the sample belongs to the ten largest clones.

The germline V gene (reference sequence) yields SEHNR for CDR1 and FQNEAQ for CDR2. V is trimmed back by 5 bases and J by 2 bases, and the junction contains 7 bases that no gene match accounts for. From cysteine to phenylalanine, the CDR3 is 15 amino acids long. Only the CDR3 DNA is retained, 45 bases long and in frame from the first base. Selection of patients required sufficient residual fresh-frozen tumor tissue and over two years of available survival data. None of the glioblastoma patients carried an isocitrate dehydrogenase mutation, although molecular status otherwise varied. PBMC collection took place before vaccination, two weeks after the third vaccination, and at tumor progression if progression occurred. The Qiagen DNeasy Blood extraction Kit was used for extraction of genomic DNA. Notes on this clone: Its antigen is still unknown. There are no base qualities to consult, and no much larger clone falls within one base.

The input for sequencing was blood, taken before dendritic cell vaccination. This receptor was identified in a human donor with glioblastoma. The receptor chain draws on TRBV7-9 and TRBJ2-7; TRBD1 lines up with 9 middle nucleotides. The CDR3 protein: CASSQPRTGAYEQYF. The DNA reads as follows: TGTGCCAGCAGCCAACCACGGACAGGGGCCTACGAGCAGTACTTC.